Here is one T cell receptor beta chain with its context. The data were obtained in a study of control samples from healthy donors and cancer patients. Deletions cut 5 bases from V and 8 bases from J, with 13 bases between. This CDR3 is built from 13 residues. CDR1 and CDR2 from the germline V gene are MNHEY and SVGEGT. The table came from immunoSEQ multiplex PCR; TCRdb's copy has only in-frame clones and leaves some out. The data hold some 130,000 clones, with 90% to 95% observed a single time. The chain couples TRBV6-2 or TRBV6-3 to TRBJ2-1; D may be TRBD1 (5 bases). Sample: PBMCs. The sequence was collected from a man aged 50-60 years with head and neck cancer. CDR3 sequence (DNA): TGTGCCAGCAGTCGGGTCCAAGGGGATGAGCAGTTCTTC. It translates to CASSRVQGDEQFF.